Each of the 14 T cell receptor beta chains below was sequenced from the same sample in a study of radiation and T cells in renal cell carcinoma. The time point denotes: blood 4 weeks post-SBRT, at nephrectomy. Indicated treatment: 15 Gy SBRT to primary tumor, nephrectomy 4 weeks later. The method was immunoSEQ multiplex PCR; TCRdb's version includes in-frame clones alone and lacks a portion of them. The sample consists of tens of thousands of clones, roughly 80% of them appearing once. The sample was blood, taken from a patient whose treatment included radiotherapy and nephrectomy. These receptors all stem from a woman in her sixties or seventies with renal cell carcinoma.

This clone was recorded only once. The gene calls are TRBV2 and TRBJ2-2; D unclear. Germline V lookup: CDR1 SNHLY, CDR2 FYNNEI. The CDR3 extends over 15 amino acids. The V end was cut by 0 bases, the J end by 7 bases, with 12 bases between. CDR3 DNA sequence: TGTGCCAGCAGTGAAGCGCTTGGGCAGGTCGGGGAGCTGTTTTTT. Its translation: CASSEALGQVGELFF.

This clone was counted between two and nine times. The chain carries TRBV30 and TRBJ1-2; 9 bases map to TRBD1. Germline V gives CDR1 GTSNPN, CDR2 SVGIG (reference sequence). The CDR3 has 13 amino acids. After removal of 3 bases from V and 6 bases from J, the junction contained 5 bases not matched to a gene. This CDR3 reads CAWRGQGFDGYTF. The CDR3 coding sequence is TGTGCCTGGAGGGGACAGGGATTCGATGGCTACACCTTC.

A note on this clone: Other DNA sequences in this sample translate to the same CDR3. The V gene is TRBV20-1, the J gene TRBJ2-5; no clear D. The CDR3 has 9 amino acids. CDR1 is DFQATT, CDR2 SNEGSKA, per germline (reference sequence). V was shortened by 6 bases and J by 5 bases, with 4 bases between the two germline ends. DNA for the CDR3: TGCAGTGCAGGGGAGACCCAGTACTTC. Residues: CSAGETQYF.

The chain couples TRBV7-6 to TRBJ1-3, with D possibly being TRBD1 (6 bases). The CDR3 loop spans 12 amino acids. Germline values: CDR1 SGHVS, CDR2 FNYEAQ. Trimming took 9 bases from V and 7 from J, leaving 13 bases between them. CDR3 DNA: TGTGCCAGTGCAGGGGTTCGGAACACCATATATTTT. The encoded protein is CASAGVRNTIYF.

The rearrangement links TRBV7-8 to TRBJ1-1; 10 bases are shared with TRBD1. With 2 bases clipped from V and 3 bases from J, the junction kept 6 bases outside the gene matches. The CDR3 is made up of 16 amino acids. Germline values: CDR1 SGHVS, CDR2 FQNEAQ. The CDR3 sequence is CASSLWSGTGDTEAFF. The CDR3 DNA follows: TGTGCCAGCAGCTTATGGTCCGGGACAGGGGACACTGAAGCTTTCTTT.

This sequence joins TRBV5-1 and TRBJ2-5, with D tentatively TRBD2 (5 bases). The length of the CDR3 is 14 residues. V was cut by 2 bases and J by 2 bases, with 10 bases left in between. Germline lookup yields CDR1 SGHRS and CDR2 YFSETQ. In DNA form, the CDR3 reads TGCGCCAGCAGCTTTACTAGTGCTCAAGAGACCCAGTACTTC. Its protein is CASSFTSAQETQYF.

The rearrangement joins TRBV7-3 to TRBJ1-2; TRBD1 matches 7 bases. CDR3 size: 15 residues. J gave up 1 base and V 2 bases, and 4 bases lay outside the gene matches. Germline CDR1 SGHTA, CDR2 FQGTGA. CDR3 nucleotides: TGTGCCAGCAGCTTAGGCCCAGGGGGTAACTATGGCTACACCTTC. This translates into CASSLGPGGNYGYTF.

This clone was seen only a few times. V and J are TRBV5-5 and TRBJ2-1; TRBD1 matches at 10 bases. The CDR3 has 15 residues. Germline lookup yields CDR1 SGHKS and CDR2 YYEKEE (reference sequence). The V and J ends lost 4 bases and 3 bases, in that order; junction bases with no gene match: 4. The CDR3: CASSAWDRGYNEQFF. The CDR3 bases are TGTGCCAGCAGCGCCTGGGACAGGGGCTACAATGAGCAGTTCTTC.

V gene TRBV6-5 combines with J gene TRBJ2-6; no firm D call. The CDR3 loop spans 15 amino acids. V gave up 2 bases and J gave up 0 bases, with 5 bases separating them. CDR1 MNHEY and CDR2 SVGAGI come from the germline V gene. In DNA, the CDR3 is TGTGCCAGCAGTTACAGGCACTCTGGGGCCAACGTCCTGACTTTC. Its protein product is CASSYRHSGANVLTF.

This clone appeared a single time. The CDR3 protein is CASSSRGQNHYGYTF. DNA of the CDR3: TGTGCCAGCAGCTCCCGGGGGCAGAACCACTATGGCTACACCTTC. The rearrangement uses TRBV5-4 and TRBJ1-2; maybe TRBD1 (6 bases). The CDR3 is 15 amino acids. Looked up from germline, CDR1 is SGHNT and CDR2 is YYREEE (reference sequence). Between the trimmed V and J ends, which lost 3 bases and 3 bases, there was a span of 15 bases.

V usage is TRBV15 and J usage is TRBJ2-2; 7 nucleotides agree with TRBD1. J was trimmed by 1 base and V by 0 bases; bases with no gene match: 2. CDR3 length equals 16 residues. Germline V gives CDR1 LNHNV, CDR2 YYDKDF (reference sequence). The CDR3: CATSRDRQGNTGELFF. CDR3 bases: TGTGCCACCAGCAGAGATCGACAGGGGAACACCGGGGAGCTGTTTTTT. Full variable domain (missing parts from reference TRBV15 and TRBJ2-2): DAMVIQNPRYQVTQFGKPVTLSCSQTLNHNVMYWYQQKSSQAPKLLFHYYDKDFNNEADTPDNFQSRRPNTSFCFLDIRSPGLGDTAMYLCATSRDRQGNTGELFFGEGSRLTVL.

The gene calls are TRBV4-3 and TRBJ2-1, with 12 bases matching TRBD2. The CDR3 spans 14 residues. V gave up 2 bases and J gave up 9 bases; unmatched junction bases: 2. Looked up from germline, CDR1 is LGHNA and CDR2 is YSLEER. Here the CDR3 DNA reads TGCGCCAGCAGCCAACTAGCGGGAGGGGGTGAGCAGTTCTTC. As protein: CASSQLAGGGEQFF.

The rearrangement uses TRBV6-5 and TRBJ2-7; 13 bases align to TRBD2. V dropped 6 bases and J dropped 4; count of bases not matched to a gene: 6. In germline, CDR1 is MNHEY, CDR2 SVGAGI. This CDR3 has 15 amino acids. In nucleotides, the CDR3 is TGTGCCAGCAGAGGGGGACTAGCGGGAAAATACGAGCAGTACTTC. Amino acid sequence: CASRGGLAGKYEQYF.

The chain carries TRBV9 and TRBJ2-6; possible D gene TRBD1, 6 bases. Trimming removed 4 bases at V and 0 bases at J, with 14 bases between. CDR1 is SGDLS, CDR2 YYNGEE, per germline. This CDR3 has 17 amino acids. The CDR3 reads CASSLRDTNSGANVLTF. CDR3 coding DNA: TGTGCCAGCAGCCTACGGGACACCAACTCTGGGGCCAACGTCCTGACTTTC.